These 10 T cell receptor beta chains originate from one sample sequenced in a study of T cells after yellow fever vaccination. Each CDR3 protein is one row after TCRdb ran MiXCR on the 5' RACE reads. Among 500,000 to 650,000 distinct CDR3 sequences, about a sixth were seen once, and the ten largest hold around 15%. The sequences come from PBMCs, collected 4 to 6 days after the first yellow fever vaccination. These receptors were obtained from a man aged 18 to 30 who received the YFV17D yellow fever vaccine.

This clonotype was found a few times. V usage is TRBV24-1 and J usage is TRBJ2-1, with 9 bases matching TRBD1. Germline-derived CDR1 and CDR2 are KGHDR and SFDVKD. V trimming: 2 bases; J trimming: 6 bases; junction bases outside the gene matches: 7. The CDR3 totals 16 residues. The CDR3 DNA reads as TGTGCCACCAGTGATTCCGGGACAGGGATTTTCAATGAGCAGTTCTTC. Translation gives CATSDSGTGIFNEQFF.

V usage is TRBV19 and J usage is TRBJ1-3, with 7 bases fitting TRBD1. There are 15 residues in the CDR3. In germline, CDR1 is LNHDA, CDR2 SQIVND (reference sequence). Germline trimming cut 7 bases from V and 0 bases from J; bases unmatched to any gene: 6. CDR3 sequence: CASTATGFSGNTIYF. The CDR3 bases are TGTGCCAGTACCGCGACAGGGTTCTCTGGAAACACCATATATTTT. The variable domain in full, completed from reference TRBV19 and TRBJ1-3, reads DGGITQSPKYLFRKEGQNVTLSCEQNLNHDAMYWYRQDPGQGLRLIYYSQIVNDFQKGDIAEGYSVSREKKESFPLTVTSAQKNPTAFYLCASTATGFSGNTIYFGEGSWLTVV.

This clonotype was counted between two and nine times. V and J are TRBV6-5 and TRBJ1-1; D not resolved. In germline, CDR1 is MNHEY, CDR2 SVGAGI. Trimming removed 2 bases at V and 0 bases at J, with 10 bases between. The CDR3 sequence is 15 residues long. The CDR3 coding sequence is TGTGCCAGCAGTTACACATACCTTATGAACACTGAAGCTTTCTTT. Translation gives CASSYTYLMNTEAFF.

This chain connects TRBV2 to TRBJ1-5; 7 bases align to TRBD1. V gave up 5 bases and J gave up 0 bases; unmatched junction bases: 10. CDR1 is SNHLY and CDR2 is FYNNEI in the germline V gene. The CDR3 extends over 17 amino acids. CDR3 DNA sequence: TGTGCCAGCAGTTCTCCGGGACAGTCTTATAGCAATCAGCCCCAGCATTTT. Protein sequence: CASSSPGQSYSNQPQHF.

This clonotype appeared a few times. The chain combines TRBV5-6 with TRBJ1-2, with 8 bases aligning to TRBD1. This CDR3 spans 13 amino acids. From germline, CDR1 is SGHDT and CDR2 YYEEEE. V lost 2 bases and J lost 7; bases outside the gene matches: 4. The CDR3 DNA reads TGTGCCAGCAGCTTTGGGACAGGTGGTGGCTACACCTTC. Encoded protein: CASSFGTGGGYTF.

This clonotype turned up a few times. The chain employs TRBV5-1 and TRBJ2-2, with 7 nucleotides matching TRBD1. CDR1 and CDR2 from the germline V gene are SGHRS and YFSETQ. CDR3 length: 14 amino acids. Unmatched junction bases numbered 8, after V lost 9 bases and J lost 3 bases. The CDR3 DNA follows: TGCGCCACCCCGACAGGGATGGACACCGGGGAGCTGTTTTTT. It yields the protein CATPTGMDTGELFF.

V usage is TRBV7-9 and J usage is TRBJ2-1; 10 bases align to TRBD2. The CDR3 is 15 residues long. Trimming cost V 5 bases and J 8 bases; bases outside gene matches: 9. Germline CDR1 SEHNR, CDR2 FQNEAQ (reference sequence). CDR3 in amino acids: CASSRPLAGVDEQFF. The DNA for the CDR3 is TGTGCCAGCAGCCGACCTCTAGCGGGGGTGGATGAGCAGTTCTTC.

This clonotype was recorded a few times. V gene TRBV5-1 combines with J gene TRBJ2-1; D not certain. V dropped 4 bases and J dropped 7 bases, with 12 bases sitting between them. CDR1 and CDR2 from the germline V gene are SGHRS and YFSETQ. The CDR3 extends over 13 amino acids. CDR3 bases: TGCGCCAGCAGCCCCCGGGCGCCTAATGAGCAGTTCTTC. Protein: CASSPRAPNEQFF.

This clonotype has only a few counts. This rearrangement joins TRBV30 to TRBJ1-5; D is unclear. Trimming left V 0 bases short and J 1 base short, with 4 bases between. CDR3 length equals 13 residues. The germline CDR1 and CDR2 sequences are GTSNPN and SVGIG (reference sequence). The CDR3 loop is CAWSVESNQPQHF. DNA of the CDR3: TGTGCCTGGAGTGTGGAGAGCAATCAGCCCCAGCATTTT. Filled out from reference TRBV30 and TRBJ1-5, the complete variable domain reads SQTIHQWPATLVQPVGSPLSLECTVEGTSNPNLYWYRQAAGRGLQLLFYSVGIGQISSEVPQNLSASRPQDRQFILSSKKLLLSDSGFYLCAWSVESNQPQHFGDGTRLSIL.

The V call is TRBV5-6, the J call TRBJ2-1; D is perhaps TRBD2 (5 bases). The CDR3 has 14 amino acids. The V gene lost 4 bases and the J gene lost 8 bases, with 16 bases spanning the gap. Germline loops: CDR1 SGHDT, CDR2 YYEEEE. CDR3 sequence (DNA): TGTGCCAGCAGCCCTAGACGAACCGGGGATGAGCAGTTCTTC. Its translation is CASSPRRTGDEQFF.